Below are 24 T cell receptor beta chains sequenced from a single sample in a study of neurological immune-mediated disorders. Using its own MiXCR run on the 5' RACE reads, TCRdb lists one record per CDR3 protein. The table shows 80,000 to 100,000 distinct CDR3 sequences, with approximately 6% occurring only once. Time point reported: longitudinal time-point 2. The sequenced sample was PBMCs. These receptors originate from a woman aged 60-70 years with multiple sclerosis.

This clonotype was counted ten times or more. This chain connects TRBV5-1 to TRBJ2-1, with 7 bases lining up with TRBD2. Germline assignment: CDR1 SGHRS and CDR2 YFSETQ. There are 14 residues in the CDR3. After removal of 4 bases from V and 6 bases from J, the junction contained 7 bases not matched to a gene. The DNA for the CDR3 is TGCGCCAGCAGCCTCGTAGCGGGTTCCAATGAGCAGTTCTTC. Amino acids: CASSLVAGSNEQFF.

This clonotype was detected ten times or more. The chain combines TRBV6-5 with TRBJ2-1; 10 positions agree with TRBD2. Germline V gene lookup returns CDR1 MNHEY and CDR2 SVGAGI. V shed 6 bases, J shed 6 bases, and the junction held 5 bases outside the gene matches. The CDR3 is 14 residues long. CDR3 region: CASRERGGLNEQFF. DNA for the CDR3: TGTGCCAGCAGAGAGCGGGGGGGCCTCAATGAGCAGTTCTTC.

This clonotype was recorded many times. The chain links TRBV27 to TRBJ2-1; 10 positions agree with TRBD1. J gave up 4 bases and V 10 bases, and 13 bases lay outside the gene matches. Per germline, CDR1 MNHEY and CDR2 SMNVEV (reference sequence). This CDR3 is 16 amino acids long. The CDR3 coding sequence is TGTGCCACCGGAACCGCCGGGGACAGGGGTTACAATGAGCAGTTCTTC. Translating it yields CATGTAGDRGYNEQFF.

This clonotype was counted ten times or more. The genes are TRBV28 and TRBJ2-6, with D uncertain. Germline V gives CDR1 MDHEN, CDR2 SYDVKM. This CDR3 has 15 residues. V lost 9 bases to trimming and J lost 4 bases, with 16 bases between them. The CDR3 DNA reads as TGTGCCAGTGTCGAGTCGGGCTCCGGGGCCAACGTCCTGACTTTC. Translation: CASVESGSGANVLTF. The whole variable domain, remainder taken from reference TRBV28 and TRBJ2-6, is DVKVTQSSRYLVKRTGEKVFLECVQDMDHENMFWYRQDPGLGLRLIYFSYDVKMKEKGDIPEGYSVSREKKERFSLILESASTNQTSMYLCASVESGSGANVLTFGAGSRLTVL.

Comment on this clonotype: The junction departs from the called germline gene at one end, perhaps through a read error. V is TRBV11-3 and J is TRBJ2-1; D is uncertain. In germline, CDR1 is SGHNT, CDR2 YENEEA. This CDR3 region has 15 residues. The CDR3 protein is CTSSKGNRIYNEQFF. For the CDR3, the DNA is TGTACCAGCAGCAAAGGGAACAGAATATACAATGAGCAGTTCTTC. Using reference TRBV11-3 and TRBJ2-1 for the parts outside the CDR3, the full variable domain is EAGVVQSPRYKIIEKKQPVAFWCNPISGHNTLYWYLQNLGQGPELLIRYENEEAVDDSQLPKDRFSAERLKGVDSTLKIQPAELGDSAVYLCTSSKGNRIYNEQFFGPGTRLTVL.

This clonotype was detected ten times or more. This rearrangement joins TRBV12-3 or TRBV12-4 to TRBJ2-7, with D perhaps matching TRBD2 (6 bases). The CDR3 has 14 amino acids. V dropped 3 bases and J dropped 3 bases, with 12 bases sitting between them. Here the CDR3 DNA reads TGTGCCAGCAGTTTTGGGCAGGGACTCTACGAGCAGTACTTC. As protein: CASSFGQGLYEQYF.

This clonotype came up many times. V usage is TRBV5-1 and J usage is TRBJ2-4, with D unclear. The V end was cut by 0 bases, the J end by 7 bases, with 17 bases between. Germline loops: CDR1 SGHRS, CDR2 YFSETQ. The CDR3 is 16 residues long. The CDR3 region is CASSLVRQQPYNIQYF. In nucleotides, the CDR3 is TGCGCCAGCAGCTTGGTTCGGCAGCAACCTTATAACATTCAGTACTTC.

This clonotype was detected ten times or more. V and J are TRBV27 and TRBJ1-2; D uncertain. CDR3 length: 15 amino acids. The V end lost 1 base, the J end lost 5 bases, and 14 bases lay between the germline ends. The germline gives CDR1 MNHEY, CDR2 SMNVEV (reference sequence). The CDR3 nucleotides are TGTGCCAGCAGTTTATACCCAACAGAGTTGTATGGCTACACCTTC. Its protein is CASSLYPTELYGYTF.

This clonotype was observed at least ten times. The V call is TRBV5-1, the J call TRBJ1-4; the match to TRBD1 covers 10 bases. The junction had 8 bases not matched to a gene; V was cut back by 4 bases and J by 2 bases. Germline CDR1 is SGHRS and CDR2 is YFSETQ. The length of the CDR3 is 17 residues. The DNA for the CDR3 is TGCGCCAGCAGCATCACGACAGGGGGCAGGACTAATGAAAAACTGTTTTTT. This encodes CASSITTGGRTNEKLFF.

This clonotype was found many times. The chain combines TRBV28 with TRBJ2-7, with D unclear. From germline, CDR1 is MDHEN and CDR2 SYDVKM. The CDR3 consists of 11 residues. V lost 3 bases, J lost 3 bases, and 3 bases lay in between. The CDR3 bases are TGTGCCAGCAGTTTTTACTACGAGCAGTACTTC. Translating it yields CASSFYYEQYF.

In its sample, this clonotype was seen many times. V usage is TRBV11-2 and J usage is TRBJ2-5; D call uncertain. V lost 0 bases and J 13 bases, leaving 12 bases between the germline ends. Germline V gives CDR1 SGHAT, CDR2 FQNNGV. The CDR3 has 12 amino acids. CDR3 DNA: TGTGCCAGCAGCTTAGACGGGTCAAAGGGGTACTTC. Translating it yields CASSLDGSKGYF.

This clonotype was recorded at least ten times. The CDR3 DNA is TGTGCCAGCAACAAAGCGGGGGGCAGGAACAATGAGCAGTTCTTC. Translating it yields CASNKAGGRNNEQFF. J is TRBJ2-1 and V is TRBV9, with 9 bases aligning to TRBD2. Germline assignment: CDR1 SGDLS and CDR2 YYNGEE. With V trimmed by 6 bases and J by 5 bases, 9 bases remained unmatched. The CDR3 covers 15 residues.

The table lists this clonotype with many counts. The genes are TRBV7-9 and TRBJ1-5, with D tentatively TRBD1 (6 bases). Trimming took off 5 bases at V and 7 bases at J, with 15 bases between the two ends. The germline gives CDR1 SEHNR, CDR2 FQNEAQ (reference sequence). The CDR3 has 14 residues. The CDR3: CASSQQGIGQPQHF. The CDR3 coding sequence is TGTGCCAGCAGCCAACAGGGAATTGGGCAGCCCCAGCATTTT.

V usage is TRBV7-2 and J usage is TRBJ1-1, with a weak D call TRBD1 (5 bases). CDR3 length: 16 residues. Trimming removed 7 bases from V and 4 bases from J, with 22 bases in between. Germline CDR1 and CDR2: SGHTA and FQGNSA. CDR3 region: CASIPTPLRTITEAFF. CDR3 nucleotide sequence: TGTGCCAGCATCCCCACCCCCCTCAGGACAATCACTGAAGCTTTCTTT.

This clonotype appeared many times. The chain has TRBV7-6 and TRBJ1-1; D ambiguous. Germline CDR1 reads SGHVS; CDR2 reads FNYEAQ. The CDR3 extends over 14 amino acids. Trimming left V 0 bases short and J 1 base short, with 6 bases between. Written as DNA, the CDR3 is TGTGCCAGCAGCTTAGCGTTGCAGAACACTGAAGCTTTCTTT. Amino acid sequence: CASSLALQNTEAFF.

This clonotype was detected ten times or more. The chain has TRBV5-1 and TRBJ1-4; D is perhaps TRBD1 (5 bases). This CDR3 spans 16 amino acids. Trimming removed 6 bases from V and 1 base from J, with 16 bases in between. Germline CDR1 SGHRS, CDR2 YFSETQ. This CDR3 reads CASTLHTGLTNEKLFF. The CDR3 DNA reads as TGCGCCAGCACCCTCCATACAGGACTAACTAATGAAAAACTGTTTTTT.

This clonotype was detected ten times or more. This chain connects TRBV24-1 to TRBJ2-1, with TRBD2 matching over 11 bases. Looked up from germline, CDR1 is KGHDR and CDR2 is SFDVKD. CDR3 length equals 19 residues. Trimming took 3 bases from V and 6 from J; bases not matched to a gene: 15. The CDR3 sequence is CATSDPTTSGVDVSNEQFF. Here the CDR3 DNA reads TGTGCCACCAGTGATCCGACGACTAGCGGGGTGGACGTCTCCAATGAGCAGTTCTTC.

This clonotype showed up many times. The chain has TRBV4-2 and TRBJ2-5; the D is unclear. CDR3 size: 15 residues. Germline assignment: CDR1 LGHNA and CDR2 YNFKEQ. V was clipped by 0 bases and J by 2 bases, with 10 bases between them. The CDR3 sequence: CASSQEGSDQETQYF. The CDR3 region has the DNA TGTGCCAGCAGCCAAGAAGGATCCGATCAAGAGACCCAGTACTTC.

Many counts were recorded for this clonotype. Here the CDR3 DNA reads TGTGCCAGCAGCGTAGAATCCCGGGGGACTGAAGCTTTCTTT. Protein product: CASSVESRGTEAFF. The chain is built from TRBV9 and TRBJ1-1; TRBD1 is a possible D gene (5 bases). Per germline, CDR1 SGDLS and CDR2 YYNGEE. V was shortened by 0 bases and J by 5 bases, with 11 bases between the two germline ends. This CDR3 region has 14 residues.

In its sample, this clonotype was seen many times. CDR3 protein: CASSRDRENTEAFF. In DNA, the CDR3 is TGCGCCAGCAGCCGAGACAGGGAGAACACTGAAGCTTTCTTT. The chain couples TRBV5-1 to TRBJ1-1, with 7 bases fitting TRBD1. Germline lookup yields CDR1 SGHRS and CDR2 YFSETQ. J gave up 1 base and V 4 bases, and 4 bases lay outside the gene matches. The CDR3 extends over 14 amino acids.

Turning to this clonotype: A read error is possible here, since a much larger clone lies one base away. The V call is TRBV3-1, the J call TRBJ1-4, with D maybe TRBD1 (6 bases). The CDR3 is made up of 13 amino acids. Per germline, CDR1 LGHDT and CDR2 YNNKEL (reference sequence). In DNA form, the CDR3 reads TGTGCCATCAGCCGAGGGGGTAATGAAAAACTGTTTTTT. It yields the protein CAISRGGNEKLFF.

This clonotype was seen many times. The rearrangement uses TRBV11-2 and TRBJ1-1; weak D call: TRBD1 (6 bases). V was pared by 2 bases and J by 0 bases, with 7 bases between. CDR3 length: 14 residues. Per germline, CDR1 SGHAT and CDR2 FQNNGV. CDR3 DNA sequence: TGTGCCAGCAGCTTAAACAGGGTGAACACTGAAGCTTTCTTT. Its protein is CASSLNRVNTEAFF.

This clonotype was seen at least ten times. CDR3 in amino acids: CASRTSWGPGELFF. The CDR3 DNA is TGTGCCAGCAGAACATCATGGGGGCCCGGGGAGCTGTTTTTT. This chain joins TRBV7-9 and TRBJ2-2; D might be TRBD1 (6 bases). Trimming removed 6 bases at V and 6 bases at J, with 14 bases between. CDR1 is SEHNR, CDR2 FQNEAQ, per germline (reference sequence). CDR3 length equals 14 residues.

This clonotype was seen repeatedly, ten times or more. The rearrangement joins TRBV14 to TRBJ1-1, with 9 bases lining up with TRBD1. The germline V gene has CDR1 SGHDN and CDR2 FVKESK. With 2 bases clipped from V and 5 bases from J, the junction kept 3 bases outside the gene matches. The CDR3 runs 14 residues. The CDR3 DNA follows: TGTGCCAGCAGCCAATGGGGGACAGGGACTGAAGCTTTCTTT. It yields the protein CASSQWGTGTEAFF. The complete variable domain, with remaining parts taken from reference TRBV14 and TRBJ1-1, reads EAGVTQFPSHSVIEKGQTVTLRCDPISGHDNLYWYRRVMGKEIKFLLHFVKESKQDESGMPNNRFLAERTGGTYSTLKVQPAELEDSGVYFCASSQWGTGTEAFFGQGTRLTVV.